A single sample is the source of the 24 T cell receptor beta chains below, sequenced in a study of blood T cell repertoires in COVID-19 (dated by TCRdb to 2018 to 2021). The method was the immunoSEQ multiplex PCR assay. The immuneACCESS repertoire file appears here via TCRdb, limited to in-frame rearrangements. These files lack a portion of the clones; in checked studies, under half of the deficit traces to unresolved V genes, and the cause of the others is not known. A total of about 130,000 clones appear in this sample, 86% of them only once. The ten top clones hold roughly 10% of the sample. Specimen: peripheral blood. All receptors derive from a woman aged 70 to 79 with COVID-19, enrolled during active disease.

The gene calls are TRBV5-1 and TRBJ2-2; D gene unclear. Trimming took off 3 bases at V and 2 bases at J, with 8 bases between the two ends. This CDR3 is 14 amino acids long. Germline assignment: CDR1 SGHRS and CDR2 YFSETQ. CDR3 in DNA: TGCGCCAGCAGCTCGAGTGCTAACACCGGGGAGCTGTTTTTT. It is translated as CASSSSANTGELFF.

This clone was observed a single time. The genes are TRBV7-8 and TRBJ1-4, with no clear D. Trimming shortened V by 2 bases and J by 3 bases, and 10 bases separated the two germline ends. CDR1 is SGHVS, CDR2 FQNEAQ, per germline. There are 15 residues in the CDR3. CDR3 sequence reads: CASSLRTPPNEKLFF. The CDR3 bases are TGTGCCAGCAGCTTACGGACTCCACCTAATGAAAAACTGTTTTTT.

The rearrangement joins TRBV28 to TRBJ2-7; 10 nucleotides agree with TRBD1. Germline V gene data show CDR1 as MDHEN and CDR2 as SYDVKM. With 5 bases clipped from V and 5 bases from J, the junction kept 9 bases outside the gene matches. This CDR3 has 15 amino acids. The CDR3 spells CASSTRTGGWDEQYF. The CDR3 nucleotides are TGTGCCAGCAGTACCCGGACAGGGGGTTGGGACGAGCAGTACTTC.

The V call is TRBV5-1, the J call TRBJ1-1, with D perhaps matching TRBD1 (5 bases). Germline CDR1 SGHRS, CDR2 YFSETQ. Trimming cost V 7 bases and J 1 base, with 11 bases left between them. This CDR3 contains 13 residues. This CDR3 is CASSKGQNTEAFF. CDR3 nucleotide sequence: TGCGCCAGCTCCAAGGGGCAGAACACTGAAGCTTTCTTT.

The J gene is TRBJ2-3, the V gene TRBV27, with TRBD2 matching 14 bases. V was pared by 8 bases and J by 5 bases, with 12 bases of the junction left unmatched. Germline V gene lookup returns CDR1 MNHEY and CDR2 SMNVEV (reference sequence). The CDR3 covers 17 residues. This CDR3 reads CASVLWTSGGFIDTQYF. CDR3 nucleotides: TGTGCCAGCGTATTGTGGACTAGCGGGGGGTTTATAGATACGCAGTATTTT.

CDR3 coding DNA: TGCGCCAGCAGCTTATTTGGGGAGGAGACCCAGTACTTC. Its protein product is CASSLFGEETQYF. V usage is TRBV5-1 and J usage is TRBJ2-5, with D possibly matching TRBD2 (5 bases). Per the germline V gene, CDR1 is SGHRS and CDR2 is YFSETQ. CDR3 size: 13 residues. Deletions cut 2 bases from V and 5 bases from J, with 10 bases between. The whole variable domain, filled in from reference TRBV5-1 and TRBJ2-5, reads KAGVTQTPRYLIKTRGQQVTLSCSPISGHRSVSWYQQTPGQGLQFLFEYFSETQRNKGNFPGRFSGRQFSNSRSEMNVSTLELGDSALYLCASSLFGEETQYFGPGTRLLVL.

This chain joins TRBV28 and TRBJ1-1; 9 nucleotides agree with TRBD1. The V gene's germline CDR1 is MDHEN and CDR2 SYDVKM. The CDR3 covers 14 residues. After removal of 5 bases from V and 4 bases from J, the junction contained 5 bases not matched to a gene. Here the CDR3 reads CASSQQGARTEAFF. CDR3 nucleotides: TGTGCCAGCAGTCAACAGGGGGCTCGCACTGAAGCTTTCTTT.

This CDR3 reads CASSSTTGNTEAFF. The CDR3 nucleotides are TGCGCCAGCAGCTCCACTACAGGGAACACTGAAGCTTTCTTT. This chain links TRBV5-1 with TRBJ1-1, with a possible D match to TRBD1 (5 bases). The ends were cut back, 3 bases at V and 1 base at J, with 10 bases in the middle. CDR1 SGHRS and CDR2 YFSETQ come from the germline V gene. The CDR3 has 14 amino acids.

The gene calls are TRBV7-8 and TRBJ2-7, with a weak D call TRBD2 (6 bases). The V gene's germline CDR1 is SGHVS and CDR2 FQNEAQ. The CDR3 contains 15 residues. The V end was cut by 10 bases, the J end by 1 base, with 20 bases between. The CDR3 DNA is TGTGCCACCGGGGGTTTTAGTCTGGGATCCTACGAGCAGTACTTC. It translates to CATGGFSLGSYEQYF.

CDR3 nucleotides: TGCGCCAGCAGCTTGGTAGATATCAAAAACATTCAGTACTTC. It yields the protein CASSLVDIKNIQYF. This chain uses TRBV5-1 with TRBJ2-4; D call uncertain. V gave up 0 bases and J gave up 3 bases, with 7 bases separating them. In germline, CDR1 is SGHRS, CDR2 YFSETQ. This CDR3 is 14 amino acids long.

The chain employs TRBV3-1 (or the pseudogene TRBV3-2) and TRBJ1-1, with D unclear. V shed 7 bases and J shed 4 bases, with 16 bases lying between them. The germline V gene has CDR1 LGHDT and CDR2 YNNKEL (reference sequence). The CDR3 extends over 14 amino acids. CDR3 protein: CASTWGGGSTEAFF. Here the CDR3 DNA reads TGTGCCAGCACGTGGGGAGGAGGGAGCACTGAAGCTTTCTTT.

This clone was recorded only once. The chain joins TRBV11-3 to TRBJ2-3; D remains unclear. CDR3 length equals 14 residues. Per the germline V gene, CDR1 is SGHNT and CDR2 is YENEEA. V lost 0 bases, J lost 4 bases, and 8 bases lay in between. CDR3 sequence reads: CASSLDLASDTQYF. Written as DNA, the CDR3 is TGTGCCAGCAGCTTAGACCTCGCGTCAGATACGCAGTATTTT.

This chain connects TRBV20-1 to TRBJ1-1, with TRBD1 matching 8 bases. Germline trimming cut 3 bases from V and 0 bases from J; bases unmatched to any gene: 3. CDR1 and CDR2 (germline): DFQATT, SNEGSKA (reference sequence). The CDR3 has 14 residues. Written as DNA, the CDR3 is TGCAGTGCTAGTACACAGGGGGTGAACACTGAAGCTTTCTTT. It encodes CSASTQGVNTEAFF.

The chain links TRBV5-1 to TRBJ2-7; perhaps TRBD1 as D (6 bases). Germline-derived CDR1 and CDR2 are SGHRS and YFSETQ. CDR3 length: 14 residues. With 3 bases removed from V and 5 bases from J, the gap between germline ends came to 15 bases. CDR3 bases: TGCGCCAGCAGCTCTCCGGGACAACAACACGAGCAGTACTTC. Translation gives CASSSPGQQHEQYF.

This chain connects TRBV11-2 to TRBJ2-1; 12 bases map to TRBD1. Germline-derived CDR1 and CDR2 are SGHAT and FQNNGV. This CDR3 comprises 14 residues. With 5 bases clipped from V and 7 bases from J, the junction kept 3 bases outside the gene matches. CDR3 DNA sequence: TGTGCCAGCAGCACGGGACAGGGGGCTAATGAGCAGTTCTTC. Translating it yields CASSTGQGANEQFF.

The chain couples TRBV24-1 to TRBJ2-5; the D gene is possibly TRBD1 (5 bases). The CDR3 has 15 amino acids. The germline gives CDR1 KGHDR, CDR2 SFDVKD. V was cut by 4 bases and J by 5 bases, with 16 bases left in between. CDR3: CATSESTDRVETQYF. CDR3 nucleotide sequence: TGTGCCACCAGTGAGTCGACAGATCGGGTTGAGACCCAGTACTTC.

This chain joins TRBV5-6 and TRBJ2-6; 8 nucleotides match TRBD1. This CDR3 contains 18 residues. The trim removed 1 base at V and 2 bases at J, leaving 8 bases unmatched. CDR1 is SGHDT, CDR2 YYEEEE, per germline. CDR3 coding DNA: TGTGCCAGCAGCTTGTTTGCAGGGGGCCGTACTGGGGCCAACGTCCTGACTTTC. Translating it yields CASSLFAGGRTGANVLTF.

The chain combines TRBV6-5 with TRBJ1-2; 7 positions agree with TRBD1. V shed 4 bases and J 8 bases; nucleotides not matched to a gene: 16. Germline CDR1 is MNHEY and CDR2 is SVGAGI. The CDR3 is 16 amino acids. CDR3 region: CASSFLDGTDRGGYTF. As DNA, the CDR3 is TGTGCCAGCAGTTTTTTAGACGGGACAGACCGGGGGGGCTACACCTTC.

This clone has a single count. This chain joins TRBV3-1 (or the pseudogene TRBV3-2) and TRBJ1-6; D is unresolved. Between the trimmed V and J ends, which lost 4 bases and 9 bases, there was a span of 19 bases. In germline, CDR1 is LGHDT, CDR2 YNNKEL (reference sequence). This CDR3 is built from 16 residues. DNA for the CDR3: TGTGCCAGCAGCCCTAAGAGGGCCTCCTTGGGTTCACCCCTCCACTTT. Translated, it gives CASSPKRASLGSPLHF.

The chain couples TRBV25-1 to TRBJ2-7; 9 bases fit TRBD2. Germline V lookup: CDR1 MGHDK, CDR2 SYGVNS. The CDR3 consists of 16 residues. The trim removed 1 base at V and 5 bases at J, leaving 9 bases unmatched. CDR3 residues: CASSEFGGGAGDEQYF. The CDR3 bases are TGTGCCAGCAGTGAATTCGGCGGGGGGGCTGGTGACGAGCAGTACTTC.

This clone was seen more than once but under ten times. The rearrangement uses TRBV7-2 and TRBJ2-1; possibly TRBD2 for D (6 bases). This CDR3 is built from 14 residues. Per germline, CDR1 SGHTA and CDR2 FQGNSA. The ends were cut back, 6 bases at V and 5 bases at J, with 14 bases in the middle. Written as DNA, the CDR3 is TGTGCCAGCAGTCCCGGGGGTAGGAACAATGAGCAGTTCTTC. This sequence encodes CASSPGGRNNEQFF.

In its sample, this clone was seen a few times. The rearrangement uses TRBV23-1 and TRBJ1-6; D is perhaps TRBD1 (5 bases). TRBV23-1 is an open reading frame whose function is uncertain. Trimming left V 0 bases short and J 18 bases short, with 6 bases between. The CDR3 spans 10 residues. CDR3 bases: TGCGCCAGCAGTCAATCGGGGGGCCACTTT. Its protein is CASSQSGGHF.

This chain uses TRBV20-1 with TRBJ2-1; 7 nucleotides line up with TRBD2. The length of the CDR3 is 10 residues. Germline V lookup: CDR1 DFQATT, CDR2 SNEGSKA (reference sequence). Trimming at V came to 7 bases and at J to 8 bases, leaving 2 bases not matched to a gene. The chain's CDR3 is CSVGGDEQFF. CDR3 nucleotides: TGCAGTGTGGGGGGGGATGAGCAGTTCTTC.

The chain carries TRBV6-6 and TRBJ2-1; 7 bases are a match to TRBD1. CDR3 size: 13 residues. Germline CDR1 and CDR2: MNHNY and SVGAGI (reference sequence). Losses at the gene ends were 5 bases for V and 6 bases for J; bases not matched to a gene: 4. The CDR3, as DNA: TGTGCCAGCAGTCCCACAGGGGCCAATGAGCAGTTCTTC. Protein sequence: CASSPTGANEQFF.